The 28 T cell receptor beta chains reported below all come from one sample, sequenced in a study of T cells in Graves' hyperthyroidism and ophthalmopathy. What was amplified from RNA transcripts were TCR beta CDR3 regions. The primer set for the first-round RT-PCR of the TCR CDR3 was HTBI. MiXCR was run by TCRdb on the multiplex PCR reads, yielding one entry per CDR3 protein. Of over 400,000 distinct CDR3 sequences listed, about 20% were seen once; the top ten hold about half. The material sequenced was blood. The receptors were sampled from a woman aged 70-85 years with Graves' ophthalmopathy.

The CDR3 sequence: CASSIPPRGQGKNYGYTF. The CDR3 DNA follows: TGTGCCAGTAGTATCCCTCCGCGGGGACAGGGGAAAAACTATGGCTACACCTTC. This sequence joins TRBV19 and TRBJ1-2, with 10 nucleotides matching TRBD1. This CDR3 spans 18 amino acids. V dropped 3 bases and J dropped 2; count of bases not matched to a gene: 12. Germline CDR1 and CDR2: LNHDA and SQIVND (reference sequence).

This clonotype was seen only a few times. One end of the junction varies from germline; a read error may be responsible. V usage is TRBV7-9 and J usage is TRBJ2-5, with a tentative D call TRBD1 (6 bases). Germline V gives CDR1 SEHNR, CDR2 FQNEAQ (reference sequence). The CDR3 runs to 16 residues. The CDR3 DNA reads TGTGCCAGCAACTTATTCGTAACAGGGTTGGGGGAGACCCAGTACTTC. It encodes CASNLFVTGLGETQYF.

This clonotype was seen a few times. V usage is TRBV20-1 and J usage is TRBJ2-2, with D possibly being TRBD1 (5 bases). The V and J ends lost 2 bases and 11 bases respectively, with 9 bases between them. This CDR3 is 11 amino acids long. Germline CDR1 and CDR2: DFQATT and SNEGSKA (reference sequence). CDR3 DNA: TGCAGTGCTAGAAATGGGGCTGAGCTGTTTTTT. Translation gives CSARNGAELFF.

The CDR3 loop is CASSSRGRDPLIDTQYF. CDR3 sequence (DNA): TGTGCCAGCAGCTCCCGTGGGCGGGATCCCTTGATAGATACGCAGTATTTT. The chain has TRBV7-2 and TRBJ2-3; D is possibly TRBD2 (6 bases). The ends were cut back, 4 bases at V and 5 bases at J, with 22 bases in the middle. This CDR3 is 17 amino acids long. Germline CDR1 is SGHTA and CDR2 is FQGNSA.

The chain is built from TRBV15 and TRBJ1-4, with D possibly matching TRBD1 (5 bases). This CDR3 is built from 14 residues. Germline CDR1 reads LNHNV; CDR2 reads YYDKDF (reference sequence). Trimming pared 0 bases from V and 8 bases from J, leaving 10 bases between. The CDR3 sequence: CATSRDPTAEKLFF. CDR3 DNA sequence: TGTGCCACCAGCAGAGATCCGACAGCGGAAAAACTGTTTTTT.

The sample holds many counts of this clonotype. The gene calls are TRBV6-2 or TRBV6-3 and TRBJ2-1, with 11 bases fitting TRBD1. Germline assignment: CDR1 MNHEY and CDR2 SVGEGT. With V trimmed by 0 bases and J by 7 bases, 5 bases remained unmatched. The CDR3 length is 16 residues. CDR3 nucleotides: TGTGCCAGCAGTTACTCCCGGACAGGGGGCAAAAATGAGCAGTTCTTC. The encoded protein is CASSYSRTGGKNEQFF.

This clonotype was found a few times. The rearrangement joins TRBV5-6 to TRBJ2-3; D is possibly TRBD2 (6 bases). The germline V gene has CDR1 SGHDT and CDR2 YYEEEE. The CDR3 has 17 amino acids. Trimming removed 1 base at V and 6 bases at J, with 21 bases between. The CDR3 sequence: CASSLTGTRLRFDTQYF. CDR3 in DNA: TGTGCCAGCAGCTTGACCGGGACTCGCCTGAGGTTCGATACGCAGTATTTT.

The gene calls are TRBV28 and TRBJ1-2; D is undetermined. The CDR3 consists of 13 residues. Germline loops: CDR1 MDHEN, CDR2 SYDVKM. Trimming shortened V by 8 bases and J by 1 base, and 11 bases separated the two germline ends. Here the CDR3 DNA reads TGTGCCAGCGAGGACCCAAATAACTATGGCTACACCTTC. It codes for CASEDPNNYGYTF.

The chain combines TRBV9 with TRBJ2-5; a weak D match, TRBD1 (5 bases). V lost 0 bases to trimming and J lost 3 bases, with 12 bases between them. The germline V gene has CDR1 SGDLS and CDR2 YYNGEE. The CDR3 is 15 amino acids. The CDR3 sequence: CASSVDVGREETQYF. CDR3 bases: TGTGCCAGCAGCGTAGATGTGGGGCGTGAAGAGACCCAGTACTTC.

This clonotype was seen a handful of times. The chain combines TRBV20-1 with TRBJ1-4; perhaps TRBD1 as D (6 bases). This CDR3 contains 13 residues. Germline CDR1 is DFQATT and CDR2 is SNEGSKA (reference sequence). The V gene lost 6 bases and the J gene lost 6 bases, with 14 bases spanning the gap. CDR3 sequence reads: CSAEGTSHEKLFF. The CDR3 DNA is TGCAGTGCCGAAGGGACATCCCATGAAAAACTGTTTTTT.

The chain has TRBV6-1 and TRBJ2-7, with TRBD2 as a possible D gene (5 bases). This CDR3 is built from 14 residues. CDR1 is MNHNS and CDR2 is SASEGT in the germline V gene. Trimming stripped 6 bases from V and 0 bases from J, with 12 bases between. The CDR3 is CASSFGVSSYEQYF. DNA for the CDR3: TGTGCCAGCAGCTTCGGGGTCAGCTCCTACGAGCAGTACTTC.

The table lists this clonotype with a few counts. The chain combines TRBV6-1 with TRBJ2-3, with D possibly TRBD2 on 5 matching bases. Trimming took 6 bases from V and 6 from J, leaving 13 bases between them. There are 13 residues in the CDR3. Per germline, CDR1 MNHNS and CDR2 SASEGT. The CDR3 DNA reads TGTGCCAGCAGCGGGGAAGGCTTGGATACGCAGTATTTT. It yields the protein CASSGEGLDTQYF.

V is TRBV20-1 and J is TRBJ2-1; 11 nucleotides align to TRBD2. Germline values: CDR1 DFQATT, CDR2 SNEGSKA (reference sequence). This CDR3 has 16 amino acids. With 0 bases clipped from V and 8 bases from J, the junction kept 9 bases outside the gene matches. The CDR3 reads CSARDISGRARDEQFF. For the CDR3, the DNA is TGCAGTGCTAGAGATATTAGCGGGAGGGCCAGAGATGAGCAGTTCTTC.

This chain joins TRBV3-1 and TRBJ2-1; D is unresolved. The V end lost 0 bases, the J end lost 0 bases, and 15 bases lay between the germline ends. This CDR3 spans 18 amino acids. Germline CDR1 LGHDT, CDR2 YNNKEL (reference sequence). The CDR3 DNA reads as TGTGCCAGCAGCCAAGACCGTGCGAGGCGCTACTCCTACAATGAGCAGTTCTTC. This encodes CASSQDRARRYSYNEQFF.

This clonotype appeared many times. This chain links TRBV28 with TRBJ2-1, with a tentative D call TRBD1 (6 bases). Germline CDR1 is MDHEN and CDR2 is SYDVKM. This CDR3 is built from 11 residues. V gave up 9 bases and J gave up 6 bases, with 9 bases separating them. The CDR3 protein is CASGTPNEQFF. CDR3 sequence (DNA): TGTGCCAGTGGGACACCCAATGAGCAGTTCTTC.

This clonotype was counted many times. This chain joins TRBV28 and TRBJ1-4, with a possible D match to TRBD1 (6 bases). The CDR3 covers 14 residues. Germline lookup yields CDR1 MDHEN and CDR2 SYDVKM. Trimming pared 7 bases from V and 7 bases from J, leaving 16 bases between. Here the CDR3 reads CASTRGGAGEKLFF. CDR3 sequence (DNA): TGTGCCAGCACCCGGGGGGGCGCGGGTGAAAAACTGTTTTTT.

This clonotype was recorded a few times. The chain carries TRBV19 and TRBJ1-1, with 8 bases matching TRBD1. Germline CDR1 and CDR2: LNHDA and SQIVND (reference sequence). The CDR3 contains 14 residues. Trimming took 6 bases from V and 6 from J; bases not matched to a gene: 9. In DNA, the CDR3 is TGTGCCAGTAGCTTACAGGGGGGGAAACCTGAAGCTTTCTTT. It encodes CASSLQGGKPEAFF.

This chain uses TRBV7-9 with TRBJ2-2; D gene ambiguous. Germline-derived CDR1 and CDR2 are SEHNR and FQNEAQ (reference sequence). The CDR3 sequence is 17 residues long. Trimming took 1 base from V and 5 from J, leaving 17 bases between them. The CDR3 bases are TGTGCCAGCAGCTTAGGGACGCGGCAGCTCGATACCGGGGAGCTGTTTTTT. This sequence encodes CASSLGTRQLDTGELFF.

The chain employs TRBV7-3 and TRBJ1-2; 9 bases line up with TRBD1. Germline loops: CDR1 SGHTA, CDR2 FQGTGA. Trimming at V came to 6 bases and at J to 5 bases, leaving 22 bases not matched to a gene. CDR3 length: 19 amino acids. The CDR3: CASSQLPRDRVGIGYGYTF. For the CDR3, the DNA is TGTGCCAGCAGTCAACTGCCACGGGACAGGGTGGGGATAGGATATGGCTACACCTTC.

This clonotype has only a few counts. The V call is TRBV9, the J call TRBJ2-7; weak D call: TRBD2 (6 bases). Germline CDR1 and CDR2: SGDLS and YYNGEE. The CDR3 extends over 16 amino acids. V was clipped by 2 bases and J by 0 bases, with 15 bases between them. Here the CDR3 DNA reads TGTGCCAGCAGCGTCAAGCGGGCAGAAAGCTCCTACGAGCAGTACTTC. Translated: CASSVKRAESSYEQYF.

V is TRBV19 and J is TRBJ1-2; the D gene is possibly TRBD1 (5 bases). The CDR3 sequence is 12 residues long. Trimming pared 5 bases from V and 8 bases from J, leaving 12 bases between. Germline V gene lookup returns CDR1 LNHDA and CDR2 SQIVND (reference sequence). DNA of the CDR3: TGTGCCAGTAGTCCCCAGGGTGCGGGCTACACCTTC. As protein: CASSPQGAGYTF.

At least ten counts were recorded for this clonotype. This chain links TRBV7-9 with TRBJ2-7; D might be TRBD2 (6 bases). The CDR3 has 13 amino acids. The germline V and J ends were trimmed by 0 bases and 5 bases, with 8 bases remaining between them. In germline, CDR1 is SEHNR, CDR2 FQNEAQ (reference sequence). CDR3 coding DNA: TGTGCCAGCAGCTTAGCAGGGGAGGACGAGCAGTACTTC. Translated, it gives CASSLAGEDEQYF.

This clonotype has only a few counts. V is TRBV28 and J is TRBJ1-1; D is unresolved. With 10 bases removed from V and 5 bases from J, the gap between germline ends came to 14 bases. Germline V CDR1 and CDR2: MDHEN, SYDVKM. The CDR3 extends over 12 amino acids. The CDR3 DNA follows: TGTGCCACCGTGGGCCAGGTAACTGAAGCTTTCTTT. Translated, it gives CATVGQVTEAFF.

The table lists this clonotype with a count of one. The chain recombines TRBV6-2 or TRBV6-3 with TRBJ1-2; TRBD1 matches 8 bases. Per the germline V gene, CDR1 is MNHEY and CDR2 is SVGEGT. The length of the CDR3 is 14 residues. V shed 4 bases and J 7 bases; nucleotides not matched to a gene: 8. The CDR3 is CASSFQGAVGGYTF. CDR3 DNA: TGTGCCAGCAGTTTTCAGGGGGCGGTTGGTGGCTACACCTTC.

The chain links TRBV28 to TRBJ1-2; 9 nucleotides agree with TRBD1. Trimming cost V 5 bases and J 6 bases; bases outside gene matches: 4. This CDR3 contains 13 residues. CDR1 is MDHEN and CDR2 is SYDVKM in the germline V gene. CDR3 loop: CASSRTGVDGYTF. The CDR3 nucleotides are TGTGCCAGCAGTCGGACAGGGGTTGATGGCTACACCTTC.

CDR3 in DNA: TGCGCCAGTGAATCTGAAGCTTTCTTT. Translated: CASESEAFF. This chain joins TRBV10-1 and TRBJ1-1; no clear D gene. Trimming removed 9 bases at V and 6 bases at J, with 5 bases between. This CDR3 is 9 amino acids long. CDR1 and CDR2 (germline): WNHNN, SYGVQD (reference sequence).

The chain has TRBV3-1 and TRBJ2-7; 15 nucleotides align to TRBD2. After removal of 4 bases from V and 7 bases from J, the junction contained 8 bases not matched to a gene. Germline values: CDR1 LGHDT, CDR2 YNNKEL (reference sequence). The CDR3 totals 16 residues. The CDR3 nucleotides are TGTGCCAGCAGCCCCAGGACTAGCGGGAGGGCCGAGGAGCAGTACTTC. Translating gives CASSPRTSGRAEEQYF.

This clonotype has a count of ten or more. V is TRBV3-1 and J is TRBJ1-6, with a possible D match to TRBD1 (6 bases). Trimming cost V 4 bases and J 9 bases, with 13 bases left between them. Per the germline V gene, CDR1 is LGHDT and CDR2 is YNNKEL (reference sequence). The CDR3 runs to 14 residues. CDR3 in DNA: TGTGCCAGCAGCCCCGCAGGGGAGGCTTCACCCCTCCACTTT. It yields the protein CASSPAGEASPLHF. The full variable domain, in which reference TRBV3-1 and TRBJ1-6 provide the parts outside the CDR3, is DTAVSQTPKYLVTQMGNDKSIKCEQNLGHDTMYWYKQDSKKFLKIMFSYNNKELIINETVPNRFSPKSPDKAHLNLHINSLELGDSAVYFCASSPAGEASPLHFGNGTRLTVT.